This T cell receptor (beta chain) was captured in a study of blood T cell repertoires in COVID-19. Study-wide context: Nucleic acid was either cDNA or gDNA, and it came from T cells, B-cell-depleted T cells, or PBMCs.

Assay: immunoSEQ multiplex PCR; the TCRdb copy retains only in-frame clones and omits some. The sample shows about 160,000 clones, about 81% of them seen only once. The V and J ends lost 2 bases and 6 bases respectively, with 5 bases between them. CDR3 length: 12 amino acids. Germline assignment: CDR1 MDHEN and CDR2 SYDVKM. This clonotype was sampled from a man in his sixties with active or convalescent COVID-19. The sequenced sample consisted of peripheral blood. The gene calls are TRBV28 and TRBJ2-1; D is uncertain. The CDR3 loop is CASSLEVNEQFF. CDR3 coding DNA: TGTGCCAGCAGTTTAGAGGTCAATGAGCAGTTCTTC.